One and the same sample provided the 24 T cell receptor beta chains below, sequenced in a study of blood T cells in healthy people across ages. Sample-barcoded 5' priming and a J-beta primer mix drove a second PCR of roughly 6 to 12 cycles. MiXCR, run by TCRdb on the 5' RACE reads, gives a single entry per CDR3 protein. The table lists around 1.5 million distinct CDR3 sequences, approximately 42% of them singletons. Sequenced material: blood. These receptors were collected from a woman aged 18-30 years in good health.

This clonotype was recorded a few times. This chain joins TRBV5-6 and TRBJ2-3, with D tentatively TRBD1 (6 bases). V dropped 1 base and J dropped 4 bases, with 19 bases sitting between them. Looked up from germline, CDR1 is SGHDT and CDR2 is YYEEEE. The CDR3 covers 17 residues. CDR3 sequence: CASSLFVYLTGSDTQYF. The DNA for the CDR3 is TGTGCCAGCAGCTTGTTCGTCTACCTAACAGGGTCAGATACGCAGTATTTT.

The rearrangement uses TRBV7-9 and TRBJ2-1, with a weak D call TRBD2 (6 bases). CDR3 length: 15 amino acids. Per the germline V gene, CDR1 is SEHNR and CDR2 is FQNEAQ (reference sequence). V was pared by 4 bases and J by 9 bases, with 19 bases between. The CDR3 DNA sequence: TGTGCCAGCAGCTCCGCGGGACGAGCACGGGGTGAGCAGTTCTTC. It codes for CASSSAGRARGEQFF. Combining the CDR3 with reference TRBV7-9 and TRBJ2-1 gives the whole variable domain DTGVSQNPRHKITKRGQNVTFRCDPISEHNRLYWYRQTLGQGPEFLTYFQNEAQLEKSRLLSDRFSAERPKGSFSTLEIQRTEQGDSAMYLCASSSAGRARGEQFFGPGTRLTVL.

V gene TRBV12-3 or TRBV12-4 combines with J gene TRBJ2-5; 14 bases are shared with TRBD2. Trimming removed 5 bases from V and 5 bases from J; junction bases left unmatched: 13. The CDR3 length is 18 residues. CDR3 sequence reads: CASSPAPGLAGAGETQYF. In DNA, the CDR3 is TGTGCCAGCAGTCCGGCGCCGGGACTAGCGGGGGCGGGTGAGACCCAGTACTTC.

V is TRBV12-3 or TRBV12-4 and J is TRBJ1-6, with TRBD1 matching 8 bases. V lost 4 bases to trimming and J lost 9 bases; unmatched junction nucleotides: 5. The CDR3 runs 14 residues. The CDR3 sequence is CASSSSDRASPLHF. The CDR3 nucleotides are TGTGCCAGCAGTTCCTCGGACAGGGCTTCACCCCTCCACTTT.

The J gene is TRBJ2-3, the V gene TRBV6-5; D is possibly TRBD2 (5 bases). Germline CDR1 MNHEY, CDR2 SVGAGI. Trimming took off 2 bases at V and 2 bases at J, with 5 bases between the two ends. This CDR3 spans 13 amino acids. This CDR3 reads CASSYDYTDTQYF. CDR3 in DNA: TGTGCCAGCAGTTACGACTACACAGATACGCAGTATTTT.

Of note for this clonotype: Mismatch with germline at one junction end may stem from a read error. V gene TRBV6-5 combines with J gene TRBJ2-1; no definite D call. Germline CDR1 reads MNHEY; CDR2 reads SVGAGI. This CDR3 is 13 amino acids long. The CDR3 here is CANSYFAYNEQFF. CDR3 DNA: TGTGCCAACAGTTACTTCGCCTACAATGAGCAGTTCTTC.

The V and J genes are TRBV4-1 and TRBJ2-3; 10 bases agree with TRBD2. Germline V gives CDR1 MGHRA, CDR2 YSYEKL. The CDR3 consists of 17 residues. V gave up 2 bases and J gave up 7 bases; unmatched junction bases: 12. CDR3 nucleotide sequence: TGCGCCAGCAGCCAAAACCGATCTAGCGGGAGCGCTAATACGCAGTATTTT. It encodes CASSQNRSSGSANTQYF.

The rearrangement joins TRBV29-1 to TRBJ2-7; 7 positions agree with TRBD2. The J call may be incorrect, as the DNA end agrees better with TRBJ2-4. The CDR3 is 12 residues long. Germline lookup yields CDR1 SQVTM and CDR2 ANQGSEA. The CDR3: CSVEPTGGIQYF. The CDR3 DNA reads TGCAGCGTCGAACCCACGGGGGGCATTCAGTACTTC.

The chain carries TRBV20-1 and TRBJ2-5; TRBD1 or TRBD2 may be the D gene (6 bases each). The ends were cut back, 7 bases at V and 0 bases at J, with 21 bases in the middle. Germline CDR1 and CDR2: DFQATT and SNEGSKA (reference sequence). The CDR3 sequence is 16 residues long. The CDR3, as DNA: TGCAGTGTAGGGGGAGTAGCGGAAGCGTACCAAGAGACCCAGTACTTC. This gives the protein CSVGGVAEAYQETQYF.

This clonotype appeared a few times. This chain joins TRBV20-1 and TRBJ2-1, with 8 bases identical to TRBD2. The V and J ends lost 6 bases and 8 bases, in that order; junction bases with no gene match: 9. CDR1 is DFQATT and CDR2 is SNEGSKA in the germline V gene (reference sequence). The CDR3 runs to 13 residues. The CDR3 DNA is TGCAGTGCCGGGACTAGAATCCTTGATGAGCAGTTCTTC. Translation: CSAGTRILDEQFF.

The V call is TRBV7-2, the J call TRBJ1-2; TRBD1 is a possible D gene (5 bases). The germline V gene has CDR1 SGHTA and CDR2 FQGNSA. The CDR3 is 14 amino acids. Trimming removed 4 bases at V and 2 bases at J, with 11 bases between. The CDR3 loop is CASSSHGGNYGYTF. The CDR3 DNA is TGTGCCAGCAGCTCCCACGGGGGAAACTATGGCTACACCTTC.

This clonotype has a count of ten or more. The CDR3 spells CASSSRTSGYYNEQYF. The CDR3 nucleotides read TGTGCCAGCAGTTCCCGGACTAGCGGGTACTACAATGAGCAGTACTTC. The chain carries TRBV12-3 or TRBV12-4 and TRBJ2-7; 11 bases match TRBD2. The CDR3 runs to 16 residues. The trim removed 4 bases at V and 7 bases at J, leaving 12 bases unmatched.

This clonotype was counted at least ten times. The chain carries TRBV12-3 or TRBV12-4 and TRBJ2-5; D not certain. The CDR3 spans 14 residues. Trimming removed 1 base at V and 2 bases at J, with 8 bases between. The CDR3 region is CASSLGAHQETQYF. The DNA of the CDR3 is TGTGCCAGCAGTTTAGGGGCGCATCAAGAGACCCAGTACTTC.

The chain joins TRBV6-5 to TRBJ2-5; 11 bases fit TRBD1. The junction had 12 bases not matched to a gene; V was cut back by 7 bases and J by 11 bases. The V gene's germline CDR1 is MNHEY and CDR2 SVGAGI. CDR3 length: 14 amino acids. The CDR3 nucleotides are TGTGCCAGCACCCGGGACAGGGGGAACAATGAGCAGTACTTC. It is translated as CASTRDRGNNEQYF.

This clonotype was found once. The chain joins TRBV5-1 to TRBJ2-1; unclear D gene. Germline lookup yields CDR1 SGHRS and CDR2 YFSETQ. The V end lost 0 bases, the J end lost 4 bases, and 8 bases lay between the germline ends. This CDR3 is 14 amino acids long. The CDR3 region has the DNA TGCGCCAGCAGCTTGGTGCTAGAGTACAATGAGCAGTTCTTC. Translating gives CASSLVLEYNEQFF.

The rearrangement uses TRBV6-2 or TRBV6-3 and TRBJ2-5; 7 nucleotides agree with TRBD2. With the DNA end fitting TRBJ2-7 better, the J assignment may be wrong. The V gene's germline CDR1 is MNHEY and CDR2 SVGEGT. This CDR3 is built from 15 residues. Here the CDR3 reads CASSSIAGGVYEQYF. Here the CDR3 DNA reads TGTGCCAGCAGTTCCATAGCGGGCGGGGTTTACGAGCAGTACTTC.

The J gene is TRBJ2-1, the V gene TRBV6-5; perhaps TRBD2 as D (6 bases). Between the trimmed V and J ends, which lost 2 bases and 10 bases, there was a span of 33 bases. The CDR3 is made up of 20 amino acids. Looked up from germline, CDR1 is MNHEY and CDR2 is SVGAGI. The CDR3 DNA is TGTGCCAGCAGTTACCGGGCTAGCGTTTATTCGGTCACCGCCGACGAGGAGCAGTTCTTC. Translation: CASSYRASVYSVTADEEQFF.

The sample holds a few counts of this clonotype. The chain links TRBV27 to TRBJ2-7; 7 bases match TRBD2. The CDR3 runs to 16 residues. Trimming cost V 7 bases and J 3 bases; bases outside gene matches: 15. The germline gives CDR1 MNHEY, CDR2 SMNVEV (reference sequence). The CDR3 nucleotides are TGTGCCAGCACCCTACTTCTAGCGGACCCTGTCTACGAGCAGTACTTC. Protein: CASTLLLADPVYEQYF.

This clonotype was counted once. The junction differs from germline at one of its ends, possibly a read error. The chain recombines TRBV10-3 with TRBJ1-4; D ambiguous. This CDR3 is 12 amino acids long. Germline CDR1 is ENHRY and CDR2 is SYGVKD. CDR3 nucleotides: TGTGCCTCCTCCGGGAGCAATGAAAAACTGGTTTTT. It is translated as CASSGSNEKLVF.

V gene TRBV20-1 combines with J gene TRBJ1-2; D might be TRBD1 (5 bases). The CDR3 covers 10 residues. Deletions cut 5 bases from V and 6 bases from J, with 7 bases between. The germline V gene encodes CDR1 DFQATT and CDR2 SNEGSKA (reference sequence). Here the CDR3 reads CSAARDGYTF. CDR3 bases: TGCAGTGCTGCCAGGGATGGCTACACCTTC.

The chain employs TRBV2 and TRBJ1-2; D may be TRBD1 (6 bases). CDR1 SNHLY and CDR2 FYNNEI come from the germline V gene. The CDR3 contains 14 residues. V lost 11 bases and J lost 3, with 19 bases in between. The CDR3 coding sequence is TGTGCCGGCATTAAAGGACAGTGGGACTATGGCTACACCTTC. This gives the protein CAGIKGQWDYGYTF.

The chain carries TRBV5-1 and TRBJ2-7, with D possibly being TRBD2 (7 bases). CDR3 length equals 13 residues. V was clipped by 7 bases and J by 7 bases, with 18 bases between them. In germline, CDR1 is SGHRS, CDR2 YFSETQ. The CDR3 here is CASWGGGNNEQYF. The CDR3 region has the DNA TGCGCCAGCTGGGGGGGCGGGAACAATGAGCAGTACTTC.

There are many counts of this clonotype. The chain's CDR3 is CASSLSRTSGRTGEQYF. The CDR3 nucleotides read TGTGCCAGCAGCTTATCTCGGACTAGCGGGAGGACGGGCGAGCAGTACTTC. The rearrangement uses TRBV7-2 and TRBJ2-5, with TRBD2 identical over 14 bases. The DNA end is more similar to TRBJ2-7, so the J call may be wrong. Looked up from germline, CDR1 is SGHTA and CDR2 is FQGNSA. The CDR3 consists of 17 residues.

This clonotype was recorded at least ten times. The genes are TRBV3-1 and TRBJ2-1, with 12 bases lining up with TRBD2. Losses at the gene ends were 4 bases for V and 9 bases for J; bases not matched to a gene: 4. Germline values: CDR1 LGHDT, CDR2 YNNKEL (reference sequence). The CDR3 spans 14 residues. The CDR3: CASSRRTSGAEQFF. DNA of the CDR3: TGTGCCAGCAGCCGCCGGACTAGCGGGGCTGAGCAGTTCTTC.